The 26 T cell receptor beta chains listed next were all sequenced from one sample in a study of OX40 agonist ivuxolimab in advanced cancers. The table came from immunoSEQ multiplex PCR; TCRdb's copy has only in-frame clones and leaves some out. The sample includes about 26,000 clones, 80% to 90% seen only once; the top ten take around 19%. Sequencing was performed on CD4+ or CD8+ T cells sorted from blood, taken in a trial of the OX40 agonist ivuxolimab. All receptors come from an adult with an advanced solid tumor such as melanoma, head and neck, liver or kidney cancer.

The chain links TRBV7-1 to TRBJ2-6; TRBD1 is a possible D gene (5 bases). TRBV7-1 is known as an ORF, though its function is uncertain. The CDR3 is 18 amino acids. Trimming cost V 5 bases and J 5 bases, with 22 bases left between them. The CDR3 spells CASSDVLRGQSRANVLTF. In nucleotides, the CDR3 is TGTGCCAGCAGCGATGTACTCAGAGGACAAAGTCGGGCCAACGTCCTGACTTTC.

The J gene is TRBJ2-1, the V gene TRBV5-1, with a tentative D call TRBD1 (5 bases). The germline gives CDR1 SGHRS, CDR2 YFSETQ. The V and J ends lost 2 bases and 7 bases respectively, with 7 bases between them. This CDR3 is 12 amino acids long. The CDR3 DNA reads TGCGCCAGCAGCTTTCCAGGGAATGAGCAGTTCTTC. It specifies CASSFPGNEQFF.

The J gene is TRBJ2-3, the V gene TRBV7-9; D call uncertain. CDR3 length: 14 residues. Germline V CDR1 and CDR2: SEHNR, FQNEAQ (reference sequence). Trimming took 10 bases from V and 0 from J, leaving 14 bases between them. The chain's CDR3 is CATLSSLSTDTQYF. DNA of the CDR3: TGTGCCACACTGAGCTCCCTTAGCACAGATACGCAGTATTTT.

CDR3 protein: CASSYSGQGASYEQYF. As DNA, the CDR3 is TGTGCCAGCAGTTACTCCGGACAGGGGGCCTCCTACGAGCAGTACTTC. The chain links TRBV6-5 to TRBJ2-7; 11 positions agree with TRBD1. The length of the CDR3 is 16 residues. V lost 0 bases and J lost 0; bases outside the gene matches: 1. Germline values: CDR1 MNHEY, CDR2 SVGAGI.

This clone was seen only once. One end of the junction fails to match germline, which may point to a read error. V usage is TRBV7-3 and J usage is TRBJ2-5; D is unresolved. Germline CDR1 and CDR2: SGHTA and FQGTGA. There are 13 residues in the CDR3. The CDR3 nucleotides read TGTGCCAGCAGTTTAAATAGCCGAGAGACCCAGTACTTC. This gives the protein CASSLNSRETQYF.

This sequence joins TRBV4-1 and TRBJ2-1; D unclear. Trimming cost V 4 bases and J 6 bases, with 7 bases left between them. Germline V gene data show CDR1 as MGHRA and CDR2 as YSYEKL. CDR3 length equals 12 residues. The CDR3 DNA sequence: TGCGCCAGCAGCCTTATAAGCAATGAGCAGTTCTTC. Amino acid sequence: CASSLISNEQFF.

This clone appeared once. Here the CDR3 DNA reads TGTGCCAGCAGTGAAGCGGGCACTGAAGCTTTCTTT. Its translation: CASSEAGTEAFF. The gene calls are TRBV2 and TRBJ1-1; D unresolved. In germline, CDR1 is SNHLY, CDR2 FYNNEI. The CDR3 consists of 12 residues. Trimming left V 0 bases short and J 4 bases short, with 3 bases between.

This clone was detected once. The V gene is TRBV6-5, the J gene TRBJ1-1; 8 bases line up with TRBD1. The length of the CDR3 is 13 residues. In germline, CDR1 is MNHEY, CDR2 SVGAGI. Trimming at V came to 10 bases and at J to 0 bases, leaving 4 bases not matched to a gene. The CDR3 protein is CATRQGMNTEAFF. In DNA form, the CDR3 reads TGTGCCACCCGACAGGGGATGAACACTGAAGCTTTCTTT.

The V gene is TRBV5-6, the J gene TRBJ2-1, with 11 bases fitting TRBD2. This CDR3 comprises 15 residues. J was trimmed by 13 bases and V by 0 bases; bases with no gene match: 9. Germline CDR1 and CDR2: SGHDT and YYEEEE. This chain's CDR3 is CASSLELAGAHPQFF. The CDR3 DNA reads as TGTGCCAGCAGCTTGGAACTAGCGGGGGCCCACCCTCAGTTCTTC.

With respect to this clone: Other DNA sequences within the sample encode an identical CDR3. V usage is TRBV10-3 and J usage is TRBJ2-7, with 10 nucleotides matching TRBD2. This CDR3 is 13 amino acids long. The J segment lost 6 bases and the V segment lost 7 bases, leaving 6 bases of the junction unmatched. The germline gives CDR1 ENHRY, CDR2 SYGVKD. The CDR3 DNA is TGTGCCATCACCAGCGGGGGGGGGTCCGAGCAGTACTTC. Its protein is CAITSGGGSEQYF.

This rearrangement joins TRBV7-2 to TRBJ1-2, with 7 bases that match TRBD1. Trimming at V came to 4 bases and at J to 6 bases, leaving 8 bases not matched to a gene. Looked up from germline, CDR1 is SGHTA and CDR2 is FQGNSA. The CDR3 has 14 amino acids. The CDR3 loop reads CASSSFAGGNGYTF. CDR3 nucleotides: TGTGCCAGCAGCTCCTTTGCAGGGGGAAATGGCTACACCTTC.

Written as DNA, the CDR3 is TGTGCCAGCAGCCCCTTCGACAGGTCCGGGGCTTTCTTT. Translating gives CASSPFDRSGAFF. This chain uses TRBV6-5 with TRBJ1-1; D is perhaps TRBD1 (6 bases). The germline V gene encodes CDR1 MNHEY and CDR2 SVGAGI. This CDR3 spans 13 amino acids. Trimming shortened V by 6 bases and J by 11 bases, and 19 bases separated the two germline ends.

The rearrangement uses TRBV5-1 and TRBJ2-7; 8 positions match TRBD2. Trimming took 2 bases from V and 0 from J; bases not matched to a gene: 4. CDR3 size: 15 residues. CDR1 is SGHRS, CDR2 YFSETQ, per germline. The CDR3 DNA sequence: TGCGCCAGCAGCTTCACTAGCGGTAGCTCCTACGAGCAGTACTTC. Translated, it gives CASSFTSGSSYEQYF.

J is TRBJ2-5 and V is TRBV28; a weak D match, TRBD1 (5 bases). The V gene's germline CDR1 is MDHEN and CDR2 SYDVKM. Trimming removed 7 bases from V and 1 base from J, with 7 bases in between. The CDR3 consists of 12 residues. The CDR3 DNA follows: TGTGCCAGCATGACAGTCCAAGAGACCCAGTACTTC. It codes for CASMTVQETQYF.

The chain carries TRBV13 and TRBJ2-3; 8 bases align to TRBD1. CDR1 and CDR2 from the germline V gene are PRHDT and FYEKMQ (reference sequence). Unmatched junction bases numbered 5, after V lost 4 bases and J lost 5 bases. The CDR3 length is 14 residues. The CDR3 nucleotides are TGTGCCAGCAGCTCGGACAGGGCCAGAGATACGCAGTATTTT. This translates into CASSSDRARDTQYF. Full variable domain (outside the CDR3, taken from reference TRBV13 and TRBJ2-3): AAGVIQSPRHLIKEKRETATLKCYPIPRHDTVYWYQQGPGQDPQFLISFYEKMQSDKGSIPDRFSAQQFSDYHSELNMSSLELGDSALYFCASSSDRARDTQYFGPGTRLTVL.

The chain is built from TRBV9 and TRBJ1-1, with D perhaps matching TRBD1 (6 bases). The CDR3 has 16 amino acids. CDR1 and CDR2 (germline): SGDLS, YYNGEE. V lost 0 bases to trimming and J lost 3 bases, with 15 bases between them. The CDR3 loop reads CASSVAPAGAHTEAFF. CDR3 DNA sequence: TGTGCCAGCAGCGTAGCTCCGGCGGGGGCGCACACTGAAGCTTTCTTT.

V is TRBV4-1 and J is TRBJ1-2; a possible D gene is TRBD1 (5 bases). The CDR3 has 15 residues. V lost 3 bases and J 8 bases, leaving 19 bases between the germline ends. Germline V gene lookup returns CDR1 MGHRA and CDR2 YSYEKL. In DNA form, the CDR3 reads TGCGCCAGCAGCCATAGCGGGACGCCATTCGAGGGCTACACCTTC. This encodes CASSHSGTPFEGYTF.

CDR3 DNA: TGTGCCAGCAGTGATACCGCCTCCTACAATGAGCAGTTCTTC. It encodes CASSDTASYNEQFF. The rearrangement links TRBV2 to TRBJ2-1; D uncertain. The germline V and J ends were trimmed by 3 bases and 0 bases, with 6 bases remaining between them. This CDR3 has 14 residues. Germline CDR1 SNHLY, CDR2 FYNNEI.

The CDR3 region has the DNA TGTGCCAGCAGCTCTAGGGGCAGGGTCTTGATGAACACTGAAGCTTTCTTT. Translation: CASSSRGRVLMNTEAFF. The chain couples TRBV11-3 to TRBJ1-1; perhaps TRBD1 as D (5 bases). CDR3 length: 17 residues. CDR1 and CDR2 (germline): SGHNT, YENEEA. The germline V and J ends were trimmed by 4 bases and 0 bases, with 18 bases remaining between them.

The chain employs TRBV19 and TRBJ1-1; D call uncertain. Germline V CDR1 and CDR2: LNHDA, SQIVND (reference sequence). This CDR3 comprises 13 residues. The V gene lost 3 bases and the J gene lost 3 bases, with 8 bases spanning the gap. The CDR3 sequence is CASSIDLYTEAFF. The CDR3 nucleotides are TGTGCCAGTAGTATCGACCTCTACACTGAAGCTTTCTTT.

The V gene is TRBV10-3, the J gene TRBJ2-5; a weak D match, TRBD1 (6 bases). The CDR3 is 14 residues long. Germline V lookup: CDR1 ENHRY, CDR2 SYGVKD. The V end was cut by 5 bases, the J end by 1 base, with 11 bases between. CDR3 DNA: TGTGCCATCAGTCCCGGGACACTCCAAGAGACCCAGTACTTC. Translating it yields CAISPGTLQETQYF.

V usage is TRBV29-1 and J usage is TRBJ2-3, with unresolved D. Trimming left V 3 bases short and J 0 bases short, with 7 bases between. The CDR3 is 13 amino acids. Germline V gene data show CDR1 as SQVTM and CDR2 as ANQGSEA. The CDR3 DNA is TGCAGCGTTGAGGCGGAGAGCACAGATACGCAGTATTTT. Protein sequence: CSVEAESTDTQYF.

V usage is TRBV27 and J usage is TRBJ2-1; the D is unclear. Trimming pared 3 bases from V and 3 bases from J, leaving 9 bases between. This CDR3 has 14 amino acids. Looked up from germline, CDR1 is MNHEY and CDR2 is SMNVEV (reference sequence). CDR3 in DNA: TGTGCCAGCAGTTTGAACGGTGACTACAATGAGCAGTTCTTC. It is translated as CASSLNGDYNEQFF.

This CDR3 is CAWSHEGSWSDTQYF. The CDR3 region has the DNA TGTGCCTGGAGTCATGAAGGGAGTTGGTCAGATACGCAGTATTTT. The rearrangement uses TRBV30 and TRBJ2-3; TRBD2 is a possible D gene (5 bases). V gave up 2 bases and J gave up 4 bases, with 16 bases separating them. CDR1 GTSNPN and CDR2 SVGIG come from the germline V gene (reference sequence). The CDR3 totals 15 residues.

The V and J genes are TRBV6-5 and TRBJ2-7, with 9 positions matching TRBD2. The V gene end was trimmed by 8 bases and the J gene end by 5 bases; junction bases not matched to a gene: 13. Germline lookup yields CDR1 MNHEY and CDR2 SVGAGI. The CDR3 totals 15 residues. CDR3 amino acids: CASSQVASGTDEQYF. CDR3 coding DNA: TGTGCCAGCTCTCAGGTTGCTAGCGGGACTGACGAGCAGTACTTC.

The chain links TRBV2 to TRBJ2-2; D ambiguous. The CDR3 runs to 14 residues. The V gene's germline CDR1 is SNHLY and CDR2 FYNNEI. V was cut by 2 bases and J by 2 bases, with 6 bases left in between. In DNA, the CDR3 is TGTGCCAGCAGTGAAACGTCCAACACCGGGGAGCTGTTTTTT. Translating gives CASSETSNTGELFF.